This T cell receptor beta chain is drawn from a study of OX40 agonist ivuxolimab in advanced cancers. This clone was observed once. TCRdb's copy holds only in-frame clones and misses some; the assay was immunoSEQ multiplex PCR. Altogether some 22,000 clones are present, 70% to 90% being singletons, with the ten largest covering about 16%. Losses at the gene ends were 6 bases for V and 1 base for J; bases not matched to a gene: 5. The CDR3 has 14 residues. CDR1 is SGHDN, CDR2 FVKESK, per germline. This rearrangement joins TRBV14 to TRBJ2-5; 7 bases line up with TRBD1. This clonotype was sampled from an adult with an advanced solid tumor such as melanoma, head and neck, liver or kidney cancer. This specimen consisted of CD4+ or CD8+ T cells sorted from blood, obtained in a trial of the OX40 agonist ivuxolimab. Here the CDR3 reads CASSPDRFQETQYF. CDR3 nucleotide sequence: TGTGCCAGCAGTCCGGACAGGTTCCAAGAGACCCAGTACTTC. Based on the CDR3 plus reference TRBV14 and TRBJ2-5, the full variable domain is EAGVTQFPSHSVIEKGQTVTLRCDPISGHDNLYWYRRVMGKEIKFLLHFVKESKQDESGMPNNRFLAERTGGTYSTLKVQPAELEDSGVYFCASSPDRFQETQYFGPGTRLLVL.